Each of the 7 T cell receptor beta chains below was sequenced from the same sample in a study of CD8 T cells in Susac syndrome. The RNA input was roughly 0.45 to 1 ug, and it was reverse transcribed with random hexamers. MiXCR, applied by TCRdb to the immunoSEQ multiplex PCR reads, yields one record per CDR3 protein. The sample contains around 180,000 distinct CDR3 sequences, roughly 95% of which appear only once. The specimen sequenced was CD8+ T cells from PBMCs. Receptor source: a human donor with multiple sclerosis.

This clonotype came up a few times. The rearrangement joins TRBV7-9 to TRBJ1-1; D remains ambiguous. V was clipped by 1 base and J by 7 bases, with 7 bases between them. The CDR3 consists of 12 residues. Germline V gives CDR1 SEHNR, CDR2 FQNEAQ (reference sequence). The CDR3 loop is CASSLGGFEAFF. Written as DNA, the CDR3 is TGTGCCAGCAGCTTAGGAGGGTTTGAAGCTTTCTTT. Drawing the rest from reference TRBV7-9 and TRBJ1-1, the complete variable domain is DTGVSQNPRHKITKRGQNVTFRCDPISEHNRLYWYRQTLGQGPEFLTYFQNEAQLEKSRLLSDRFSAERPKGSFSTLEIQRTEQGDSAMYLCASSLGGFEAFFGQGTRLTVV.

The chain combines TRBV7-2 with TRBJ2-1, with D perhaps TRBD2 (6 bases). CDR3 size: 15 residues. From germline, CDR1 is SGHTA and CDR2 FQGNSA. Trimming cost V 5 bases and J 4 bases, with 15 bases left between them. Here the CDR3 reads CASSIGTRGYNEQFF. The CDR3, as DNA: TGTGCCAGCAGCATCGGGACTCGAGGGTACAATGAGCAGTTCTTC.

The J gene is TRBJ2-1, the V gene TRBV9; 9 bases are a match to TRBD2. The CDR3 covers 17 residues. Unmatched junction bases numbered 13, after V lost 4 bases and J lost 5 bases. Germline V gene data show CDR1 as SGDLS and CDR2 as YYNGEE. The CDR3 nucleotides are TGTGCCAGCAGCCCTCACCCGACTAGCGGCTTCAACAATGAGCAGTTCTTC. Translating it yields CASSPHPTSGFNNEQFF.

The chain couples TRBV30 to TRBJ2-7; 10 bases align to TRBD1. Looked up from germline, CDR1 is GTSNPN and CDR2 is SVGIG (reference sequence). J was trimmed by 4 bases and V by 5 bases; bases with no gene match: 8. The CDR3 extends over 14 amino acids. In nucleotides, the CDR3 is TGTGCCTGGCGGGAGGGGACAGGGGTTTACGAGCAGTACTTC. This sequence encodes CAWREGTGVYEQYF.

The chain recombines TRBV7-9 with TRBJ2-1; D unresolved. The V gene lost 5 bases and the J gene lost 6 bases, with 11 bases spanning the gap. The CDR3 length is 13 residues. The V gene's germline CDR1 is SEHNR and CDR2 FQNEAQ (reference sequence). The CDR3 sequence: CASSPDGRNEQFF. Written as DNA, the CDR3 is TGTGCCAGCAGCCCGGACGGGCGCAATGAGCAGTTCTTC.

CDR3 region: CASSQAGSGGREQYF. DNA of the CDR3: TGCGCCAGCAGCCAAGCGGGTAGCGGGGGGCGAGAGCAGTACTTC. The V call is TRBV4-1, the J call TRBJ2-7, with 10 positions matching TRBD2. CDR1 is MGHRA, CDR2 YSYEKL, per germline. The CDR3 contains 15 residues. The ends lost 1 base at V and 7 bases at J; junction bases unmatched: 7.

This chain joins TRBV6-2 or TRBV6-3 and TRBJ2-2; no firm D call. V was clipped by 5 bases and J by 6 bases, with 10 bases between them. Germline CDR1 reads MNHEY; CDR2 reads SVGEGT. The CDR3 totals 13 residues. The CDR3 region has the DNA TGTGCCAGCAGTACCTACACCTCCGGGGAGCTGTTTTTT. Translated, it gives CASSTYTSGELFF.